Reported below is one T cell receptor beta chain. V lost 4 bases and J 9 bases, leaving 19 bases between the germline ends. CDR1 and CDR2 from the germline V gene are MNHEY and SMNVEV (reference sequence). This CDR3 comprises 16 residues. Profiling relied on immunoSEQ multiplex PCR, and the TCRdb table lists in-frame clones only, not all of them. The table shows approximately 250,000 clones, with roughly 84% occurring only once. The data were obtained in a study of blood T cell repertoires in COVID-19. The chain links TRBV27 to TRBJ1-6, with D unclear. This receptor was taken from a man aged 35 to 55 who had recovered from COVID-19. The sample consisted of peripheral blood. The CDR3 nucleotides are TGTGCCAGCAGTTCTAGGATTACGGAGGGAGGTTCACCCCTCCACTTT. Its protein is CASSSRITEGGSPLHF.